This T cell receptor beta chain was recorded in a study of T cells after yellow fever vaccination. Study in general: Fractions low in cell number were prepared with SMART-Seq v4 Ultra Low Input. The study's findings and limits: Clones that expanded after primary vaccination mostly reappeared after the booster (nearly 98% CD4, 88% CD8). In FACS-sorted repertoires, abundant clonotypes from the bulk population could appear as contaminants.

This clonotype was picked up a small number of times. What it binds is unknown. Each CDR3 protein gets one entry after TCRdb re-called the 5' RACE reads with MiXCR. The sample has about 630,000 distinct CDR3 sequences; roughly an eighth are singletons. Losses at the gene ends were 0 bases for V and 2 bases for J; bases not matched to a gene: 6. Germline lookup yields CDR1 LNHNV and CDR2 YYDKDF (reference sequence). The CDR3 length is 16 residues. The clonotype was recovered from a man younger than 40 who received the YFV17D yellow fever vaccine. The sequencing used PBMCs, collected on the day of the yellow fever booster vaccination. The chain has TRBV15 and TRBJ2-7, with 8 positions matching TRBD2. This CDR3 reads CATSRDLVSGAYEQYF. The CDR3 DNA is TGTGCCACCAGCAGAGATCTCGTTAGCGGGGCCTACGAGCAGTACTTC.